The clone carrying this T cell receptor beta chain has a handful of counts. Its antigen is unknown. This record belongs to a study of CD8+ T cells in alopecia areata. Study summary: Treated patients were dosed with oral tofacitinib, taking 5 to 10 mg twice daily. Study-level results: Normal skin's resident alphabeta T cells are sequenced alongside lesional scalp T cells.

Isolated RNA was reverse transcribed into cDNA used as the sequencing template. The repertoire was sequenced with immunoSEQ multiplex PCR; TCRdb's copy has only in-frame clones and lacks some. Of more than 95,000 clones in the sample, roughly two fifths were seen once. The CDR3 is 16 amino acids. The germline V gene has CDR1 LNHDA and CDR2 SQIVND (reference sequence). Trimming left V 3 bases short and J 1 base short, with 15 bases between. The sample was CD4+ T cells sorted from blood. V usage is TRBV19 and J usage is TRBJ1-1; perhaps TRBD1 as D (6 bases). The sequence came from a human donor with alopecia areata. DNA for the CDR3: TGTGCCAGTAGTATCCCGGGACATGCCTCGAACACTGAAGCTTTCTTT. This encodes CASSIPGHASNTEAFF.